The sequence of this TCR beta chain was determined in a study of metastatic and nonmetastatic thyroid tumors. In the study overall: Thyroid patients, malignant and benign, had repertoires compared across blood and tumor or nodule tissue.

This clone came up a few times. Its antigen is as yet unknown. Points from the study as a whole: A significant increase in TCR beta diversity was reportedly seen in malignant thyroid tumors relative to benign nodules, in blood and tumor.

Source study methods: Across clinicopathological groups, CDR3 differences served as the basis for building a distant-metastasis classifier for papillary thyroid cancer. TCRdb called clones again from the PCR reads with MiXCR. Here the V and J calls rest on TCRdb's processing, not on the authors' analysis. This sample has approximately 9,000 clones, with approximately 31% found just once. Patients were all untreated before their thyroid surgery. What was sequenced was adjacent normal tissue. This clonotype originated in a female donor with papillary thyroid cancer or a benign thyroid nodule (not recorded which). Some clones in this sample may be carry-over from other donors' samples.

CDR3 nucleotide sequence: TGTGCCAGTAGTTTGGGACCCATGAACACTGAAGCTTTCTTT. Protein product: CASSLGPMNTEAFF. The V and J genes are TRBV19 and TRBJ1-1; D may be TRBD1 (5 bases). Trimming took 5 bases from V and 0 from J, leaving 10 bases between them. CDR3 length: 14 residues. Germline V gene sequence: CDR1 LNHDA, CDR2 SQIVND (reference sequence).